The 5 T cell receptor beta chains below all came from one sample that was sequenced in a study of T cells in Graves' hyperthyroidism and ophthalmopathy. Amplified TCR beta CDR3 regions derived from RNA transcripts. Carried out on the TCR CDR3, a first-round RT-PCR used the HTBI primer set. TCRdb redid the calling of the multiplex PCR reads with MiXCR, one entry per CDR3 protein. The table includes 250,000 to 300,000 distinct CDR3 sequences, roughly a fifth detected once. Material: blood. The origin of the receptors is a man aged 45-60 years with Graves' ophthalmopathy.

This clonotype was recorded once. A much larger clone is a single base away; this may be a read error. V gene TRBV30 combines with J gene TRBJ2-5, with D unclear. In germline, CDR1 is GTSNPN, CDR2 SVGIG (reference sequence). This CDR3 spans 13 amino acids. The CDR3 sequence is CAWGVAGQETQYF. CDR3 DNA sequence: TGTGCCTGGGGTGTAGCAGGTCAAGAGACCCAGTACTTC.

At least ten counts were recorded for this clonotype. The chain joins TRBV5-1 to TRBJ2-7, with TRBD2 matching 10 bases. Germline loops: CDR1 SGHRS, CDR2 YFSETQ. The CDR3 sequence is 16 residues long. After removal of 0 bases from V and 0 bases from J, the junction contained 3 bases not matched to a gene. This chain's CDR3 is CASSLGASGSSYEQYF. CDR3 nucleotides: TGCGCCAGCAGCTTGGGGGCTAGCGGGAGCTCCTACGAGCAGTACTTC.

J is TRBJ2-2 and V is TRBV7-2; D not certain. This CDR3 is 15 amino acids long. The germline gives CDR1 SGHTA, CDR2 FQGNSA. Trimming removed 5 bases at V and 5 bases at J, with 15 bases between. DNA of the CDR3: TGTGCCAGCAGCCTCAGGTGGAGCTGGACCGGGGAGCTGTTTTTT. Encoded protein: CASSLRWSWTGELFF.

In its sample, this clonotype was seen a few times. J is TRBJ2-6 and V is TRBV29-1, with unresolved D. Looked up from germline, CDR1 is SQVTM and CDR2 is ANQGSEA. CDR3 length equals 14 residues. V lost 4 bases and J 1 base, leaving 8 bases between the germline ends. In DNA form, the CDR3 reads TGCAGCGTTGGTTGGGGATCTGGGGCCAACGTCCTGACTTTC. The encoded protein is CSVGWGSGANVLTF.

In this sample, this clonotype turned up many times. The chain joins TRBV28 to TRBJ2-3; TRBD2 matches 7 bases. Trimming took 7 bases from V and 0 from J; bases not matched to a gene: 4. CDR1 and CDR2 from the germline V gene are MDHEN and SYDVKM. The CDR3 runs to 14 residues. The CDR3 spells CASNLADSTDTQYF. CDR3 nucleotide sequence: TGTGCCAGCAATCTAGCGGATAGCACAGATACGCAGTATTTT.